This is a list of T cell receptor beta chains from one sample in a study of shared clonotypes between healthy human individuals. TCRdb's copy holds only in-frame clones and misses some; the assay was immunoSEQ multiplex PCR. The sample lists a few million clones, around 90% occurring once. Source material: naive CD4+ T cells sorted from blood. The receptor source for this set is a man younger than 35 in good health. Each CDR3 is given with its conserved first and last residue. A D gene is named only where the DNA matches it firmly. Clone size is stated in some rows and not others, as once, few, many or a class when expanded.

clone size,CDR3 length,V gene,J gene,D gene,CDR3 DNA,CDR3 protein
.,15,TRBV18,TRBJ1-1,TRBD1,TGTGCCAGCTCACCCCGCCAGCAGGGGGAGGGAGAAGCTTTCTTT,CASSPRQQGEGEAFF
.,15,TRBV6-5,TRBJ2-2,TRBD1,TGTGCCAGCAGTTCCTCCGACAGGGGCACCGGGGAGCTGTTTTTT,CASSSSDRGTGELFF
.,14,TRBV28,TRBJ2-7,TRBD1,TGTGCCACCGCCGGGACAGAGGTCTCCTACGAGCAGTACTTC,CATAGTEVSYEQYF
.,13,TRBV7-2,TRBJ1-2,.,TGTGCCAGCAGCAGGGCTCCGAACTATGGCTACACCTTC,CASSRAPNYGYTF
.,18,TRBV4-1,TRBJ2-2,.,TGCGCCAGCAGCCAAGGGGGGGTAGGGGGAATTCACACCGGGGAGCTGTTTTTT,CASSQGGVGGIHTGELFF
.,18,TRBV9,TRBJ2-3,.,TGTGCCAGCAGCGTAGTGTCGGAGGGGGGCCGTGCCACAGATACGCAGTATTTT,CASSVVSEGGRATDTQYF
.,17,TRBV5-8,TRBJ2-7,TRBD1,TGTGCCAGCAGCTTGGGCCCCGGGACAGGGGCAAATTACGAGCAGTACTTC,CASSLGPGTGANYEQYF
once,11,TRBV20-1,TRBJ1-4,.,TGCAGTGCTAGAGAAAATGAAAAACTGTTTTTT,CSARENEKLFF
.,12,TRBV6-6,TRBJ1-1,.,TGTGCCGGTTCCAGGGGGAACACTGAAGCTTTCTTT,CAGSRGNTEAFF
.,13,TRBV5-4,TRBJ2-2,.,TGTGCCAGCAGCTTATTTCTCATCGGGGAGCTGTTTTTT,CASSLFLIGELFF